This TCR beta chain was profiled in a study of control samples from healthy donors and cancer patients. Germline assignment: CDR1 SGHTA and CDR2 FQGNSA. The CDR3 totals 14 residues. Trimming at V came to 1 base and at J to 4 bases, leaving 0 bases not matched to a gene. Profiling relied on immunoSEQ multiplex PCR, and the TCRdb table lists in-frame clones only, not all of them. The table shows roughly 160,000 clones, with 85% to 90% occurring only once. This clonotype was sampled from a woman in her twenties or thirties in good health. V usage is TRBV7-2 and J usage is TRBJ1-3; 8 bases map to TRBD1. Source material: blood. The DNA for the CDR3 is TGTGCCAGCAGCTTAGGGACAGGGGGAAACACCATATATTTT. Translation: CASSLGTGGNTIYF. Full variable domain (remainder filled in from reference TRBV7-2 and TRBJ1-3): GAGVSQSPSNKVTEKGKDVELRCDPISGHTALYWYRQSLGQGLEFLIYFQGNSAPDKSGLPSDRFSAERTGGSVSTLTIQRTQQEDSAVYLCASSLGTGGNTIYFGEGSWLTVV.